Listed below are T cell receptor beta chains from one sample, sequenced in a study of blood T cell repertoires in COVID-19. Repertoires were generated with immunoSEQ multiplex PCR, while TCRdb's copy carries only in-frame clones and drops some. The table shows roughly 190,000 clones, with about 85% occurring only once. Sequencing was performed on peripheral blood. The receptors derive from a woman older than 75 in a cohort sampled during active or convalescent COVID-19. Each CDR3 is given with its conserved first and last residue. The D gene is left open where the match is weak. Only some rows state a clone size, as once, few, many or a class for expanded clones.

TGTGCCAGCAGCTTAGCGCAGGCCTCGGAGCAGTTCTTC,CASSLAQASEQFF,-,TRBV7-2,-,TRBJ2-1
TGCGCCAGCGGTTCTTCCGGTAGAAGGGGAAGACCCCTCCACTTT,CASGSSGRRGRPLHF,-,TRBV10-2,few,TRBJ1-6
TGTGCCAGCAAGAGGGCGGGAGCGACAGATACGCAGTATTTT,CASKRAGATDTQYF,TRBD2,TRBV2,-,TRBJ2-3
TGTGCCAGCAGCTACCGGGACAGGGGGTTAGAGGAGCTGTTTTTT,CASSYRDRGLEELFF,TRBD1,TRBV11-3,-,TRBJ2-2
TGTGCCAGCAGCGTAGCGGCGGGGGCCTACAATGAGCAGTTCTTC,CASSVAAGAYNEQFF,TRBD2,TRBV9,-,TRBJ2-1
TGTGCCAGCAGTCCCTGGGCGAACCCCTACAATGAGCAGTTCTTC,CASSPWANPYNEQFF,-,TRBV6-4,-,TRBJ2-1
TGTGCCAGCAGCCAAGGGGGACTAGCGGGGATGGGTAGAGAGACCCAGTACTTC,CASSQGGLAGMGRETQYF,TRBD2,TRBV4-2,once,TRBJ2-5
TGTGCCAGCAGCCAAGAGTTGCGGGGCTATGGCTACACCTTC,CASSQELRGYGYTF,-,TRBV3-1/TRBV3-2,-,TRBJ1-2
TGCGCCAGCAGCCCTGACAGGGGGTACTATGGCTACACCTTC,CASSPDRGYYGYTF,TRBD1,TRBV5-1,-,TRBJ1-2
TGTGCCATCAGTGAAGTTCAGGCAGGGCAGGGTCATCAGCCCCAGCATTTT,CAISEVQAGQGHQPQHF,-,TRBV10-3,-,TRBJ1-5
TGTGCCAGCAGCACAGGGGGAATGGAGACCCAGTACTTC,CASSTGGMETQYF,TRBD1,TRBV9,-,TRBJ2-5
TGTGCCAGCAGTTACCAGGGTGGGACTAATGAAAAACTGTTTTTT,CASSYQGGTNEKLFF,-,TRBV6-5,-,TRBJ1-4
TGTGCCAGCAGAAACAAAATAGATGCGGCAGATACGCAGTATTTT,CASRNKIDAADTQYF,-,TRBV7-6,-,TRBJ2-3
TGTGCCAGCCGAGGGACGGGGGGCGAAAAACTGTTTTTT,CASRGTGGEKLFF,-,TRBV7-8,-,TRBJ1-4
TGTGCCAGTACGGAACAGAATAATTCACCCCTCCACTTT,CASTEQNNSPLHF,-,TRBV19,-,TRBJ1-6
TGTGCCTGGAGCCACCCGGGACTGGCTAACTATGGCTACACCTTC,CAWSHPGLANYGYTF,-,TRBV30,-,TRBJ1-2
TGTGCCATCAGTGAGTTCCACAGGGGGTCTGGAAACACCATATATTTT,CAISEFHRGSGNTIYF,TRBD1,TRBV10-3,once,TRBJ1-3
TGTGCCAGCTCAACCGGACAGGGCAAGAACACTGAAGCTTTCTTT,CASSTGQGKNTEAFF,TRBD1,TRBV18,-,TRBJ1-1
TGTGCCAGCTCAGTCTGGGGGGCAACTAATGAAAAACTGTTTTTT,CASSVWGATNEKLFF,-,TRBV18,-,TRBJ1-4
TGTGCCAGCTCACCAGGTTCGGTCGTAGCTAACTATGGCTACACCTTC,CASSPGSVVANYGYTF,-,TRBV18,few,TRBJ1-2
TGTGCCAGCAGCTTAGTAGCCCAGCTGGGGAGCCAGCCCCAGCATTTT,CASSLVAQLGSQPQHF,-,TRBV7-8,-,TRBJ1-5
TGTGCCAGTAGTGGAGGACAGGGGTTGGATGGCTACACCTTC,CASSGGQGLDGYTF,TRBD1,TRBV19,once,TRBJ1-2
TGTGCCAGCAGCGACCACAGGGCCCCTAACTATGGCTACACCTTC,CASSDHRAPNYGYTF,-,TRBV14,-,TRBJ1-2
TGTGCCAGCTCACCATACAAAGACCACGGGCAGCCCCAGCATTTT,CASSPYKDHGQPQHF,-,TRBV18,-,TRBJ1-5
TGTGCCAGCAGCTTATCGGTGTCCTACAATGAGCAGTTCTTC,CASSLSVSYNEQFF,-,TRBV11-2,-,TRBJ2-1
TGTGCCAGCAGCTTATTGGTTTCGACAGGGGCGAACACTGAAGCTTTCTTT,CASSLLVSTGANTEAFF,TRBD1,TRBV7-8,-,TRBJ1-1
TGTGCCACCAGTGATCCCTACCGTACAGGGCAAAAACTGTTTTTT,CATSDPYRTGQKLFF,-,TRBV24-1,-,TRBJ1-4
TGTGCCAGCAGCCCATACAGGGCTTGGGAGCAGTACTTC,CASSPYRAWEQYF,-,TRBV11-3,-,TRBJ2-7
TGTGCCAGCAGCGTTATTGAGGGGGCAAGTGGCTACACCTTC,CASSVIEGASGYTF,TRBD1,TRBV9,few,TRBJ1-2
TGTGCCAGCAGTCCTGGACTTCTGAATGAGCAGTTCTTC,CASSPGLLNEQFF,-,TRBV28,-,TRBJ2-1
TGTGCCAGCAGCCAAGGGACAGGGGTTATAAAGACCCAGTACTTC,CASSQGTGVIKTQYF,TRBD1,TRBV3-1/TRBV3-2,-,TRBJ2-5
TGTGCCAGCACCCCGACTGAGAGCTCCTACGAGCAGTACTTC,CASTPTESSYEQYF,-,TRBV6-2/TRBV6-3,-,TRBJ2-7
TGTGCCAGCAGGGACGCGACAGGGGCCGGGGAGCTGTTTTTT,CASRDATGAGELFF,TRBD1,TRBV2,-,TRBJ2-2
TGTGCCAGCAGTTATACAGGGAGCAATGAAAAACTGTTTTTT,CASSYTGSNEKLFF,-,TRBV28,-,TRBJ1-4
TGTGCCAGCAGCCTGACAGGACCCCGGGCCACCATATATTTT,CASSLTGPRATIYF,-,TRBV11-2,-,TRBJ1-3
TGCAGCGTTGAGGGGACTAGCGGAGAGCAGTTCTTC,CSVEGTSGEQFF,TRBD2,TRBV29-1,-,TRBJ2-1
TGCGCCAGCAGTGATGGTAGCTATGGCTACACCTTC,CASSDGSYGYTF,-,TRBV10-1,-,TRBJ1-2
TGTGCCAGCAGCGACTTCAGCGGGGGGCTCAACGAGCAGTTCTTC,CASSDFSGGLNEQFF,TRBD2,TRBV2,-,TRBJ2-1
TGTGCAAGTCGCTTGTTCCACTTTCCGCGGTCGAGCTCCTACAATGAGCAGTTCTTC,CASRLFHFPRSSSYNEQFF,-,TRBV12-2,-,TRBJ2-1
TGTGCCAGTAGTAGCCGGACAGCCAACTCCTACAATGAGCAGTTCTTC,CASSSRTANSYNEQFF,-,TRBV19,-,TRBJ2-1
TGTGCCAGCAGCCAAGCGGGGGTTAATTCACCCCTCCACTTT,CASSQAGVNSPLHF,-,TRBV3-1/TRBV3-2,-,TRBJ1-6
TGTGCCAGCAGCAAGCCGGGACAGGGAATCACCGGGGAGCTGTTTTTT,CASSKPGQGITGELFF,TRBD1,TRBV27,-,TRBJ2-2